This TCR beta chain was recorded in a study of cytomegalovirus exposure and HLA in healthy donors (dated 2017 in TCRdb). Looking at the study overall: In an earlier analysis of around 540 of the donors, 250 to 300 Gb of sequence data and 120 million or so unique TCR beta sequences from approximately 180 million T cells were reported. An early release that covered about 600 HLA-typed donors contained about 300 gigabases of sequencing data and about 93 million unique TCR sequences. The genetic ancestry cluster associated with self-reported Caucasian donors included roughly 84% of the roughly 400 genotyped donors. The study was designed to test whether signatures of past pathogen exposure could be identified by cataloging public T cell receptors. Using immunosequencing, the study profiled T cell repertoires from 500 to 800 subjects and related those repertoires to cytomegalovirus serostatus. Besides the first cohort of around 700 subjects, a separate validation cohort made up of roughly 120 different subjects was used. To predict cytomegalovirus infection status, the study combined high-throughput TCR immunosequencing, statistical association of individual TCRs with disease status, and machine learning. In a later analysis, previously published TCR beta repertoires from several hundred donors were re-analyzed and high-resolution HLA genotyping was added so that TCR occurrence patterns could be studied. Rather than drawing on any new phenotypic data, the later analysis identified candidate immune exposures from TCR beta sequences and the way those sequences occurred across donors. To decide whether each TCR beta V gene segment behaved as functional or pseudogenic, an earlier analysis of several hundred of the donors relied on high-throughput TCR beta sequencing. Donor age, sex, ethnicity and CMV serostatus were compiled together with the repertoire data. A later genetic analysis took genome-wide SNP genotypes for about 55% of the 666 donors and used that subset as a discovery cohort. All discovery cohort repertoires had been generated using a single sequencing platform. Both class I and class II loci were covered by HLA typing, at four-digit resolution. The number of typed donors differed by locus: about 629-640 for A, B, C, DRB1 and DQB1; some 540 for DQA1; approximately 600 for DPA1; and 400 to 480 for DPB1. Four to six DR-DQ haplotypes were handled as single units for association and clustering, since linkage in the cohort was strong. Among around 400 genotyped donors of the cohort, an average of approximately 240,000 unique TCR beta nucleotide sequences was sequenced per donor, of which about 18% were non-productive. Overall study outcomes, separate from this receptor: CMV serostatus was the only immune exposure information available for the cohort. The study listed over 150 TCR beta chains as associated with cytomegalovirus. Strong co-occurrence of HLA alleles, especially DR and DQ, made assigning TCR associations to individual alleles difficult. In an earlier analysis of approximately 600 of the donors, most TCR beta V segments were observed in productive rearrangements about 87% or about 30% of the time, broadly matching IMGT annotations. In this cohort, only TCR beta chains were sequenced, and detectable features were limited by the absence of alpha or paired-chain data. A later analysis associated 15,000 or so TCR beta sequences with specific HLA alleles at a false discovery rate of 0.05. A later analysis found that TCR association rates varied across HLA loci, with DRB1 alleles showing the most associated TCRs and HLA-C alleles the fewest. Because counts were too low, under 20 rarely observed V segments, including chromosome 9 orphons, were left out of the earlier analysis of 587 of the donors. Correlated functional status among segregating V segments might reflect linkage disequilibrium, but an unknown experimental factor could not be ruled out. The sequencing pipeline was judged likely to have produced a cluster of highly shared sequence variants as a technical artifact. The presence/absence analyses assumed that sequencing depth was roughly uniform across donors, and that assumption may not be true. Most TCR sequences were seen in very few donors, while some public TCRs were found in many individuals. Because HLA typing was unavailable for some donors at each locus, only the typed subset was used in association tests. According to a later analysis, most CMV-associated TCR beta chains appeared to be HLA-restricted, and the HLA associations seemed to be driven largely by CMV exposure. The 87-base-pair reads could not distinguish some IMGT-functional V segments, including TRBV6-2 and TRBV6-3, so those segments were excluded. A further reported finding was that TCR beta sequences accurately predicted the HLA-A and HLA-B alleles for most subjects in the first cohort. V-gene and J-gene trimming of TCR beta chains was associated with a missense DCLRE1C variant in a later genetic analysis, and the association was replicated in an independent cohort. In both the original and validation cohorts, the classifier was reported to diagnose cytomegalovirus status with high specificity and sensitivity. A few of the identified cytomegalovirus-associated TCR beta chains were confirmed in vitro to be specific for cytomegalovirus antigens. A later genetic analysis reported fewer N-insertions in productive TCRs among donors in an Asian-associated ancestry cluster than the roughly 700-donor mean. In a later analysis, HLA-associated TCR beta chains were found to be more clonally expanded and to have lower generation probabilities than equally common non-associated chains. According to the authors, the approach could potentially be generalized to other disease states and immunological phenotypes. According to a later analysis, parvovirus B19, influenza, CMV and Epstein-Barr virus appeared linked to several top co-occurrence clusters.

V loses 4 bases at its end and J loses 2 bases; junction bases beyond the gene matches: 5. Measured from the cysteine to the phenylalanine, the CDR3 is 15 residues long. Only the CDR3 region is kept as DNA, spanning 45 bases read in frame from base 1. For CDR1 and CDR2, the germline V gene (reference sequence) lists GTSNPN and SVGIG. Concerning this clone itself: No cognate antigen has been identified for it. Base qualities are not recorded, but no much larger clone differs from it by a single base.

Library creation used the immunoSEQ multiplex PCR assay. For the multiplex PCR, a mixture combining 60 forward primers for TCR Vbeta segments and 13 reverse primers for TCR Jbeta segments was used. A multiplex PCR assay on genomic DNA amplified the CDR3 region of rearranged TCR beta genes. On the Illumina HiSeq System, the amplified TCR beta libraries were sequenced as 87-base-pair reads. On the study's bioinformatics: In a later analysis, some 80 million unique TCR beta chains were counted across the roughly 670 repertoires, and approximately 11 million of these chains were shared by at least two donors. Raw reads were error-corrected and collapsed into unique sequences by a nearest-neighbor algorithm in which closely related sequences were merged to remove PCR and sequencing errors. CDR3 sequences were aligned to IMGT reference sequences to assign V, D and J gene segments. For a sequence to be retained, a match of at least six nucleotides was required to both a V gene segment and a J gene segment. Rearrangements were called productive when the CDR3 lacked stop codons and stayed in frame with V and J; all others were non-productive. CDR3 was defined by IMGT convention, running from the second conserved V-encoded cysteine to the conserved J-encoded phenylalanine. Sequences without an unambiguous match to a single V gene segment were excluded from the earlier analysis of approximately 560 of the donors. An earlier analysis of approximately 590 of the donors classified V segments as functional when productive rearrangements were above 56.7% and as segregating when the standard deviation between donors was above 5%. A statistical classification framework was built for diagnosing cytomegalovirus status from the catalog of TCR beta chain sequences. In a later analysis, TCR nucleotide sequences were compared against IMGT/GENE-DB human TR gene sequences so that V and J genes could be assigned. In a later analysis, CDR3 sequences and most-parsimonious VDJ recombination scenarios were assigned using the TCRdist pipeline. In a later analysis, each TCR beta chain was defined by its CDR3 amino acid sequence together with its V-gene family, and reads lacking a unique V-gene family were excluded. In a later analysis, a few hundred highly shared, low-generation-probability nucleotide sequences were removed to address suspected cross-contamination and a sequencing artifact. In a later analysis, a clonal expansion index was calculated for each public chain from normalized within-repertoire ranks of inferred template counts. In a later analysis, generation probabilities were computed using a VDJ recombination model fitted to out-of-frame rearrangements, and the results were checked against IGoR. A later analysis scored TCR-TCR, TCR-HLA and TCR-CMV co-occurrence with hypergeometric tests, applying a repertoire-size bias correction to TCR pairs. A later analysis estimated false discovery rates by permuting HLA or CMV assignments 20 times. In a later analysis, co-occurring TCRs were grouped with DBSCAN, and TCRdist sequence similarity was added when clustering was performed within HLA-allele-positive subsets. For co-occurrence clustering, repertoires with fewer than 30,000 or more than 120,000 public chains were excluded, along with a handful of repertoires with anomalous nucleotide sharing. TCRdb holds this immuneACCESS table with in-frame rearrangements only. Some clones are missing; in checked studies, unresolved V genes explain under half, and the rest has no known cause. D and trimming come from the DNA, and the V and J calls and clone size come from that table. The sample table lists fewer than 200,000 clones, about nine tenths of them with a count of one. The ten largest clones represent roughly 0.98% of the sample.

The cohort consisted of more than 650 healthy bone marrow donors. At the time of sampling, every cohort member was nominally healthy, though immune exposures that went unrecorded were likely present. The donor was CMV seronegative and belonged to the group of 350 or so seronegative cohort members. Each donor provided a peripheral blood sample, and peripheral blood mononuclear cells were used for TCR beta sequencing. The Qiagen DNeasy Blood Extraction Kit was used to extract genomic DNA from the blood cell samples. This TCR was sampled from a boy aged 2 to 10 in good health and CMV-seronegative. The chain uses TRBV30 and TRBJ2-2; 9 junctional bases match TRBD2. The sequenced material came from PBMCs. In nucleotides, the sequence is TGTGCCTGGACTGGGACTAGCCAAAACACCGGGGAGCTGTTTTTT. It specifies CAWTGTSQNTGELFF.